A selection of T cell receptor beta chains follows, all from one sample in a study of blood T cells in healthy people across ages. MiXCR, applied by TCRdb to the 5' RACE reads, yields one record per CDR3 protein. This table has around 990,000 distinct CDR3 sequences, 35% to 45% appearing once. The sample comprised blood. These receptors came from a man in his late teens or twenties in good health. Each CDR3 is given with its conserved first and last residue. The order of the fields is D gene, J gene, V gene, clone size, CDR3 DNA, CDR3 protein. A D gene is named only where the DNA matches it firmly. Rows may omit the clone size; those that give it use once, few, many or a size class.

- TRBJ1-5 TRBV18 - TGTGCCAGCTCAGCGGGGTTTGACAATCAGCCCCGGCATTTT CASSAGFDNQPRHF
TRBD1 TRBJ1-1 TRBV6-2/TRBV6-3 - TGTGCCAGCACCTACACCCCCCACAGGGGGCAGAACGCTGAAGCTTTCTTT CASTYTPHRGQNAEAFF
- TRBJ2-7 TRBV7-2 few TGTGCCAGCAGCTTAGTCACAGGGAGGGACGAGCAGTACTTC CASSLVTGRDEQYF
TRBD2 TRBJ2-3 TRBV7-3 few TGTGCCAGCACCCACCGGACTAGTTCCTCAGATACGCAGTATTTT CASTHRTSSSDTQYF
TRBD1 TRBJ1-5 TRBV12-3/TRBV12-4 few TGTGCCAGCAATCCTCCCGGGACAGGGGGCCAAGGGGGCAATCAGCCCCAGCATTTT CASNPPGTGGQGGNQPQHF
- TRBJ2-5 TRBV11-1 - TGTGCCAGCAGCTTATCCCAATCGGAGACCCAGTACTTC CASSLSQSETQYF
- TRBJ1-2 TRBV4-1 - TGCGCCAGCAGCCCACAGGGTATCACTAACTATGGCTACACCTTC CASSPQGITNYGYTF
TRBD2 TRBJ2-3 TRBV20-1 few TGCAGTGCGCCCCTAGCGGGCCCTAGGGATACGCAGTATTTT CSAPLAGPRDTQYF
- TRBJ1-5 TRBV12-3/TRBV12-4 once TGTGCCAGCAGTTTGGGACCGCAGGAACAGCCCCAGCATTTT CASSLGPQEQPQHF
- TRBJ1-1 TRBV5-1 - TGCGCCAGCAGCTTCATGGGGGGCATGGAGAACACTGAAGCTTTCTTT CASSFMGGMENTEAFF
TRBD2 TRBJ2-4 TRBV20-1 - TGCAGTGCTAGAGGTAGACTAGCGGGGGGCAAAAACATTCAGTACTTC CSARGRLAGGKNIQYF
- TRBJ2-3 TRBV5-1 few TGCGCCAGCAGCTTGGAGGGACGGGGCACAGATACGCAGTATTTT CASSLEGRGTDTQYF
- TRBJ2-3 TRBV13 - TGTGCCAGCACGGCTAGCATAACAGATACGCAGTATTTT CASTASITDTQYF
- TRBJ2-1 TRBV15 - TGTGCCACCAGCACGCAAGGGCGGGACTCCTCCTACAATGAGCAGTTCTTC CATSTQGRDSSYNEQFF
- TRBJ1-1 TRBV19 - TGTGCCAGTAGGGCCTTGTGGAGGTCTACCACTGAAGCTTTCTTT CASRALWRSTTEAFF
- TRBJ1-5 TRBV5-4 - TGTGCCAGCAGCTTGAGGAGATGTAGCAATCAGCCCCAGCATTTT CASSLRRCSNQPQHF
- TRBJ1-4 TRBV3-1 - TGTGCCAGCAGCCGACGGGACCGGAGGGAACTGTTTTTT CASSRRDRRELFF
TRBD1 TRBJ2-7 TRBV20-1 - TGCAGTGCTCCGGGACAGGCTTTCTACGAGCAGTACTTC CSAPGQAFYEQYF
- TRBJ2-1 TRBV11-2 few TGTGCCAGCAGCTTAGACCAAGGGGTTTACAATGAGCAGTTCTTC CASSLDQGVYNEQFF
- TRBJ1-5 TRBV6-2/TRBV6-3 - TGTGCCAGCAGTTACCCCTACGGGCAGGTCAATCAGCCCCAGCATTTT CASSYPYGQVNQPQHF
- TRBJ2-4 TRBV29-1 - TGCAGCGTTGTGACAGGCAGAAACATTCAGTACTTC CSVVTGRNIQYF
- TRBJ1-5 TRBV12-3/TRBV12-4 few TGTGCCAGCAGTTTACTGGGGGCGGGAAATCAGCCCCAGCATTTT CASSLLGAGNQPQHF
TRBD1 TRBJ1-1 TRBV20-1 - TGCAGTGCTAGAGTCTGGGCAGGGGGCGCTGAAGCTTTCTTT CSARVWAGGAEAFF
TRBD2 TRBJ2-3 TRBV20-1 - TGCAGTGCTACGGGACTAGTCACAGATACGCAGTATTTT CSATGLVTDTQYF